This T cell receptor (beta chain) is drawn from a study of CD8 T cells in Susac syndrome (dated 2019 in TCRdb). At the level of the whole study: The study used repertoire sequencing to test whether antigen drove CD8+ T cell activation and differentiation in Susac syndrome.

Its CDR3 holds 11 amino acids, cysteine through phenylalanine. CDR3 DNA is the only sequence kept; it has 33 bases, read in frame from the first base. Looking up the germline V gene (reference sequence) yields CDR1 MNHNY and CDR2 SVGAGI. Paper-wide results and their limitations: The study acknowledged that relatively few individuals were included in the TCR sequencing and HLA analysis.

Peripheral blood CD8+ and CD4+ T cells from healthy donors, Susac syndrome patients and multiple sclerosis patients were profiled by high-throughput TCR beta sequencing. The healthy donors served as controls matched for age and sex. Bulk CD8+ and CD4+ T cells were purified by magnetic negative isolation, whereas CD8+ TEMRA cells were enriched by FACS. Blood was drawn into EDTA tubes, processed within 24 hours, and PBMCs were isolated by density gradient centrifugation. PBMCs intended for TCR sequencing were frozen in liquid nitrogen and were later thawed in a 37 degrees C water bath. Purity of sorted or isolated CD4+, CD8+ and CD8+ TEMRA cells was at least 90%. RNA was extracted using the RNeasy kit, and roughly 0.5 to 1 ug of the RNA was reverse transcribed with random hexamers. The immunoSEQ multiplex PCR assay, which covers 54 Vbeta and 13 Jbeta segments, was used to amplify TCR beta CDR3 regions. Bias from PCR amplification was corrected by using a synthetic template baseline for primer optimization and for computational correction. On the authors' methods: Reads were annotated to V, D and J genes per IMGT and analyzed with immunoSEQ Analyzer, keeping only productive sequences. Clonality was computed as one minus Shannon entropy normalized by log2 of the number of productive unique sequences. For each patient and control, public and private clones were evaluated within the 100 most prevalent clones. A clone was defined as Susac-specific if it was absent from the healthy and MS cohorts, from 950 to 1,300 published viral clones and from other ImmuneACCESS disease sequences. The raw public reads went through TCRdb reprocessing: fastp at Q25, MiXCR clone calling, in-frame beta chains kept. Rows are combined by CDR3 protein, so each entry shows the most common genes and DNA. Clone size and V and J calls follow TCRdb, not the original study. Within this sample are about 120,000 distinct CDR3 sequences, with around 90% of them counted one time only. Together, the top ten hold approximately 0.13% of the sample.

A word on this clonotype: It has no known antigen specificity. One junction end does not reproduce the germline sequence, and a read error may be involved.

The rearranged segments are TRBV6-6 and TRBJ2-5, with no confidently assigned D gene. This TCR was sampled from a human donor in good health. The sample consisted of CD4+ T cells from PBMCs. The sequenced DNA is TGTGCCACCAGTTTTGGAGAGACCCAGTACTTC. Translated, it gives CATSFGETQYF.